By share, the clone carrying this TCR beta chain ranks as medium-sized (0.01 to 0.1%). The antigen is not known. This CDR3 is built from 15 residues. J lost 8 bases, V lost 3 bases, and 12 bases had no gene match. Germline V gene sequence: CDR1 LGHNA, CDR2 YSLEER. Constant-region reverse primers amplified full-length variable regions, followed by semi-nested Nested Universal Primer A PCR. TCRdb called the 5' RACE reads again in MiXCR, with one record for every CDR3 protein. The data show roughly 8,500 distinct CDR3 sequences, roughly a quarter seen once. Overall study results and limits: Tumor memory CD4+ T cell TCR gene usage was found to cluster with blood and lymph node memory CD4+ cells and with lymph node naive CD4+ cells. Larger-cohort validation covered only one TCR beta V-J rearrangement.

The sequenced sample consisted of naive CD4+ T cells sorted from a lymph node. Stated subset: naive CD4+ T cells, CD4+CD45RA+CD25-. J is TRBJ1-2 and V is TRBV4-3, with 7 bases identical to TRBD1. The TCR comes from a female donor with breast cancer. The CDR3 spells CASSHSSTGREGYTF. As DNA, the CDR3 is TGCGCCAGCAGCCACAGTTCGACAGGGAGGGAGGGCTACACCTTC.